The rows below give T cell receptor beta chains drawn from one sample of a study of identical twins. MiXCR was run by TCRdb on the 5' RACE reads, yielding one entry per CDR3 protein. In the table there are 300,000 to 400,000 distinct CDR3 sequences, 9% to 15% of which are singletons. The same specimen was also included in a second study, on yellow fever vaccine responses in identical twins.

Sequences were obtained from CD8+ T cells sorted from blood. The receptors were sampled from a woman younger than 35 in good health. The CDR3 runs from the conserved cysteine through the conserved F or W. A D gene is named only where the DNA matches it firmly. A clone size is listed for some rows: how often the clone was seen (once, few, many), or a class if it is expanded.

j_call	clone_size	d_call	v_call	cdr3_nt	cdr3_aa
TRBJ2-4	few	.	TRBV27	TGTGCCAGCAGTTTTGGGGGTCGTGGCAAAAACATTCAGTACTTC	CASSFGGRGKNIQYF
TRBJ1-6	.	TRBD1	TRBV27	TGTGCCAGCAGTCCGACAGGGGGCGCGAATTCACCCCTCCACTTT	CASSPTGGANSPLHF
TRBJ2-1	many	TRBD2	TRBV4-1	TGCGCCAGCAGCCAAGAGTATGAGCGGGAGTGGTTCTTC	CASSQEYEREWFF
TRBJ2-3	.	.	TRBV6-5	TGTGCCAGCAGTTACTCGAGGGAGACATACACAGATACGCAGTATTTT	CASSYSRETYTDTQYF
TRBJ2-3	.	.	TRBV7-9	TGTGCCAGCGAGAGTCAGGAGCGGACTTACACAGATACGCAGTATTTT	CASESQERTYTDTQYF
TRBJ2-1	few	.	TRBV19	TGTGCCAGTAGTACTCTGACAGAACTCAATGAGCAGTTCTTC	CASSTLTELNEQFF
TRBJ2-5	few	TRBD2	TRBV20-1	TGCAGTGCTAGAGCCCCCGGGGGTAGCGGGGGGGCCGGAGAGACCCAGTACTTC	CSARAPGGSGGAGETQYF
TRBJ2-7	few	.	TRBV27	TGTGCCAGCAGCGGGACGTTGAGCTCCTACGAGCAGTACTTC	CASSGTLSSYEQYF
TRBJ1-4	few	.	TRBV4-1	TGCGCCAGCAGCCAGGATCGGGCAACAACTAATGAAAAACTGTTTTTT	CASSQDRATTNEKLFF
TRBJ2-5	.	TRBD2	TRBV2	TGTGCCAGCAGTGGACTAGCGGGTGGAGGGGAGACCCAGTACTTC	CASSGLAGGGETQYF
TRBJ2-1	.	TRBD2	TRBV7-9	TGTGCCAGCAGTAATGGACTAGCGGCGGGGGGAAACTTCTTC	CASSNGLAAGGNFF
TRBJ2-2	few	.	TRBV20-1	TGCAGTGCTAGAGACTCCACGCTCGGGGGCGGGAACACCGGGGAGCTGTTTTTT	CSARDSTLGGGNTGELFF
TRBJ2-3	few	.	TRBV20-1	TGCAGTGCTAGCCGGAGTAGCACAGATACGCAGTATTTT	CSASRSSTDTQYF
TRBJ1-4	few	.	TRBV27	TGTGCCAGCGGGGATTTTGAAAAACTGTTTTTT	CASGDFEKLFF
TRBJ2-7	many	.	TRBV18	TGTGCCAGCTCGCCCCGGGACACTTACGAGCAGTACTTC	CASSPRDTYEQYF
TRBJ2-2	.	TRBD1	TRBV12-3/TRBV12-4	TGTGCCAGCAGCAGGGGGACAGGGGGCAGGAGCGGGGAGCTGTTTTTT	CASSRGTGGRSGELFF
TRBJ1-4	few	.	TRBV5-1	TGCGCCAGCAGCTTGGGACATTCTAATGAAAAACTGTTTTTT	CASSLGHSNEKLFF
TRBJ2-7	many	.	TRBV20-1	TGCAGTGCTAGGGACTCTAGCAACTTCGCCTACGAGCAGTACTTC	CSARDSSNFAYEQYF
TRBJ2-7	few	TRBD2	TRBV7-8	TGTGCCAGCAGCTTAAAGCGACTAGCGGGTACCTACGAGCAGTACTTC	CASSLKRLAGTYEQYF
TRBJ2-3	few	TRBD2	TRBV3-1	TGTGCCAGCAGCCAAACTCTAGCGGCTTTTAGCACAGATACGCAGTATTTT	CASSQTLAAFSTDTQYF
TRBJ2-1	.	TRBD2	TRBV4-1	TGCGCCAGCAGCCAAGGCGCCCCTCTAGCGGGGGGTGAGCAGTTCTTC	CASSQGAPLAGGEQFF
TRBJ2-7	.	.	TRBV21-1	TGTGCCAGCAGCAAACCCCAGGGAACTAGCGGGAGGCTGGGGGGGCTCTACGAGCAGTACTTC	CASSKPQGTSGRLGGLYEQYF
TRBJ2-3	.	.	TRBV12-3/TRBV12-4	TGTGCCAGCAGTCTCGGGACGGCCCCAGATACGCAGTATTTT	CASSLGTAPDTQYF
TRBJ2-1	many	TRBD1	TRBV7-9	TGTGCCAGCAGCCCAGGGGGAAATGAGCAGTTCTTC	CASSPGGNEQFF
TRBJ2-6	.	.	TRBV24-1	TGTGCCCCCTTGCCCTGGGCCAACGTCCTGACTTTC	CAPLPWANVLTF
TRBJ1-2	.	.	TRBV29-1	TGCAGCGTGTCCTCCAGGGAAGGAGGCTATGGCTACACCTTC	CSVSSREGGYGYTF
TRBJ1-4	.	TRBD1	TRBV7-6	TGTGCCAGCAGCAAGACAGGGTTGGCTAATGAAAAACTGTTTTTT	CASSKTGLANEKLFF
TRBJ2-7	.	TRBD2	TRBV5-1	TGCGCCAGCAGCTTACCAGCGGGAGGGAGCTCCTACGAGCAGTACTTC	CASSLPAGGSSYEQYF
TRBJ2-1	many	TRBD2	TRBV20-1	TGCAGTGCTAGTAGGGAGGGCAATGAGCAGTTCTTC	CSASREGNEQFF
TRBJ2-7	.	TRBD1	TRBV14	TGTGCCAGCAGTCAAGGGGGCAGTAGCGAGCAGTACTTC	CASSQGGSSEQYF
TRBJ2-2	few	.	TRBV20-1	TGCGGGACAAGGAACACCGGGGAGCTGTTTTTT	CGTRNTGELFF
TRBJ1-1	.	.	TRBV6-1	TGTGCCAGCAGGGCAGGGAAGAACACTGAAGCTTTCTTT	CASRAGKNTEAFF
TRBJ1-3	.	.	TRBV5-1	TGCGCCAGCAGCTTGAACCGGGGAAGTGTTGGAAACACCATATATTTT	CASSLNRGSVGNTIYF
TRBJ2-2	.	TRBD1	TRBV3-1	TGTGCCAGCAGCCAGACCGCGACAGGGGGCGCGACCGGGGAGCTGTTTTTT	CASSQTATGGATGELFF
TRBJ1-5	many	.	TRBV4-1	TGCGCCAGCAGCCAAGATTTGGGACAGCCCCAGCATTTT	CASSQDLGQPQHF
TRBJ2-3	.	TRBD2	TRBV13	TGTGCCAGCAGCTCGACAGCGGGGGGGTTCCTTACTAGCACAGATACGCAGTATTTT	CASSSTAGGFLTSTDTQYF
TRBJ2-3	.	.	TRBV6-1	TGTGCCAGCACCCACCCCGGGATCCCAGATACGCAGTATTTT	CASTHPGIPDTQYF
TRBJ2-7	.	TRBD2	TRBV5-6	TGTGCCAGCAGTGTAGCGGGAACCAACGAGCAGTACTTC	CASSVAGTNEQYF
TRBJ2-5	many	.	TRBV3-1	TGTGCCAGCAGCCAAGATCTGATGGATAACCAAGAGACCCAGTACTTC	CASSQDLMDNQETQYF
TRBJ2-1	few	TRBD2	TRBV6-2/TRBV6-3	TGTGCCAGCAGTTACCAAGGACTAGCGGGGCAAAATGAGCAGTTCTTC	CASSYQGLAGQNEQFF
TRBJ2-1	few	.	TRBV27	TGTGCCAGCAGTGCCTCGGGGGACGGCAATGAGCAGTTCTTC	CASSASGDGNEQFF
TRBJ2-2	few	TRBD2	TRBV4-2	TGTGCCAGCAGCCAGCAACTAGCGGGGGGCGCGAACACCGGGGAGCTGTTTTTT	CASSQQLAGGANTGELFF
TRBJ1-6	few	.	TRBV7-2	TGTGCCAGCAGCTACACCTCGGATTCACCCCTCCACTTT	CASSYTSDSPLHF
TRBJ2-3	few	.	TRBV6-1	TGTGCCAGCAAACTCATACAGGGTCTGACAGATACGCAGTATTTT	CASKLIQGLTDTQYF
TRBJ2-1	.	.	TRBV6-2/TRBV6-3	TGTGCCAGCAGGCTAGCGTCTAGCTCCTACAATGAGCAGTTCTTC	CASRLASSSYNEQFF
TRBJ2-1	.	TRBD1	TRBV4-1	TGCGCCAGCGGCCAGGGGGTCGATGAGCAGTTCTTC	CASGQGVDEQFF
TRBJ2-1	many	TRBD2	TRBV4-1	TGCGCCAGCAGCCTACCCCAACTAGCGGGGGCTTACAATGAGCAGTTCTTC	CASSLPQLAGAYNEQFF
TRBJ2-5	.	.	TRBV2	TGTGCCAGCAGTGATGCGGAGCCCCTAGAAGAGACCCAGTACTTC	CASSDAEPLEETQYF
TRBJ1-1	many	TRBD1	TRBV12-3/TRBV12-4	TGTGCCAGCAGTTTATTACCCCGGGACAGGGTAAAAGCTTTCTTT	CASSLLPRDRVKAFF
TRBJ2-3	few	TRBD2	TRBV28	TGTGCCAGCAGTCCGTTAGCGGGAGGCGTCACAGATACGCAGTATTTT	CASSPLAGGVTDTQYF
TRBJ1-2	many	TRBD1	TRBV5-1	TGCGCCAGCAGCTCGCCTCCTCCCTTCGGGACAGGGGACGACTATGGCTACACCTTC	CASSSPPPFGTGDDYGYTF
TRBJ1-6	.	TRBD1	TRBV7-3	TGTGCCAGCAGCCACACCGGGACAGAAAATTCACCCCTCCACTTT	CASSHTGTENSPLHF
TRBJ2-1	few	.	TRBV28	TGTGCCAGCGAAAAGCACTCTTTAAACTCCTACAATGAGCAGTTCTTC	CASEKHSLNSYNEQFF
TRBJ2-5	.	TRBD2	TRBV11-2	TGTGCCAGCAGCCCAGAGTTGGGGCTAGCGGGAGGATGGGAGACCCAGTACTTC	CASSPELGLAGGWETQYF
TRBJ1-2	.	.	TRBV2	TGTGCCAGCCGGGGAAGCTACTATGGCTACACCTTC	CASRGSYYGYTF
TRBJ2-1	.	.	TRBV20-1	TGCAGTGCTAGAGATCTGGGGGGAGACGACTACAATGAGCAGTTCTTC	CSARDLGGDDYNEQFF
TRBJ1-1	many	.	TRBV5-1	TGCGCCAGCAGCCCAAGGGGGGGTGAAGCTTTCTTT	CASSPRGGEAFF
TRBJ1-2	.	.	TRBV13	TGTGCCAGCAGCTTAGACCCTTCCCCGGGAACCTACACCTTC	CASSLDPSPGTYTF
TRBJ2-7	few	TRBD2	TRBV7-9	TGTGCCAGCAGCCCTACTAGCGACTCCTACGAGCAGTACTTC	CASSPTSDSYEQYF